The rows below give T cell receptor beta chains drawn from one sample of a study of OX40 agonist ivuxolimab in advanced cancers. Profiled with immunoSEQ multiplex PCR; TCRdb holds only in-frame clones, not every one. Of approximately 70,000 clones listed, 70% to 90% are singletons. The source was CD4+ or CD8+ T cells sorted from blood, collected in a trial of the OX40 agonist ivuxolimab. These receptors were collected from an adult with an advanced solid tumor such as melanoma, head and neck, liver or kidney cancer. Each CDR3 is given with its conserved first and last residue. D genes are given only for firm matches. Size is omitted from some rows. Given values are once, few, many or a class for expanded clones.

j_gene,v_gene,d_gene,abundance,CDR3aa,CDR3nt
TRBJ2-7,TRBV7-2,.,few,CASSSLSYEQYF,TGTGCCAGCAGCTCCCTCTCCTACGAGCAGTACTTC
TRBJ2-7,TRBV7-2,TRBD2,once,CASSPRLAGGREQYF,TGTGCCAGCAGCCCAAGACTAGCGGGAGGACGCGAGCAGTACTTC
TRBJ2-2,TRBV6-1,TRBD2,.,CASSGTSGSFGELFF,TGTGCCAGCAGTGGGACTAGCGGGAGCTTCGGGGAGCTGTTTTTT
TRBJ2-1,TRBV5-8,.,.,CASSLVGVPYNEQFF,TGTGCCAGCAGCTTGGTAGGGGTGCCTTACAATGAGCAGTTCTTC
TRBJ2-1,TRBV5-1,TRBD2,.,CASRGGDNEQFF,TGCGCCAGCAGGGGAGGGGACAATGAGCAGTTCTTC
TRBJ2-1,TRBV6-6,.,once,CASSPRDYNEQFF,TGTGCCAGCAGCCCCCGGGACTACAATGAGCAGTTCTTC
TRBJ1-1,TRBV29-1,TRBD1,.,CSVGGQGPEAFF,TGCAGCGTGGGGGGACAGGGACCTGAAGCTTTCTTT
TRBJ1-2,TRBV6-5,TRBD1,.,CASRLDRGYGYTF,TGTGCCAGCAGATTGGACAGGGGGTATGGCTACACCTTC
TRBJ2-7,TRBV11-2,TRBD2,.,CASSLMGGSTSYEQYF,TGTGCCAGCAGCTTAATGGGCGGGAGTACCTCCTACGAGCAGTACTTC
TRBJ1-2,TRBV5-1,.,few,CASSFGTLSNGYTF,TGCGCCAGCAGCTTTGGGACCCTAAGCAATGGCTACACCTTC
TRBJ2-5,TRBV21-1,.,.,CASSKDGKDSFIQETQYF,TGTGCCAGCAGCAAAGACGGTAAGGACAGTTTCATCCAAGAGACCCAGTACTTC
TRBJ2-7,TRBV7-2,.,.,CASSLEVGLSSEQYF,TGTGCCAGCAGCTTAGAGGTAGGACTATCCTCCGAGCAGTACTTC
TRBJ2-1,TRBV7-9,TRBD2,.,CATGLAGGGPYNEQFF,TGTGCCACCGGACTAGCGGGAGGGGGGCCCTACAATGAGCAGTTCTTC
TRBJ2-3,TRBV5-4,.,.,CASRYGPYTDTQYF,TGTGCCAGCAGATACGGTCCCTACACAGATACGCAGTATTTT
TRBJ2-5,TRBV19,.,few,CASSIFPEETQYF,TGTGCCAGTAGTATTTTCCCGGAGGAGACCCAGTACTTC
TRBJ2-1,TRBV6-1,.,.,CASSEAGGWNEQFF,TGTGCCAGCAGTGAAGCAGGGGGTTGGAATGAGCAGTTCTTC
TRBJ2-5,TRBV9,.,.,CASSVAGAWETQYF,TGTGCCAGCAGCGTAGCTGGCGCTTGGGAGACCCAGTACTTC
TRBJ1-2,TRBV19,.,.,CASRKGQWENYGYTF,TGTGCCAGTCGGAAAGGACAGTGGGAGAACTATGGCTACACCTTC
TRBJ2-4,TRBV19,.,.,CASSIGHPSRDIQYF,TGTGCCAGTAGTATCGGGCATCCCAGTAGGGACATTCAGTACTTC
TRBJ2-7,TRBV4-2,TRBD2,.,CASSQDGTSGYETSYEQYF,TGTGCCAGCAGCCAAGATGGGACTAGCGGGTATGAGACCTCCTACGAGCAGTACTTC
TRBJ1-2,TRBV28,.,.,CASSFAGTTYGYTF,TGTGCCAGCAGTTTCGCAGGGACTACCTATGGCTACACCTTC
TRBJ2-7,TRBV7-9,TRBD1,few,CASSLVDRSYEQYF,TGTGCCAGCAGCTTAGTGGACAGGTCCTACGAGCAGTACTTC
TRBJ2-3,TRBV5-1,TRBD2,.,CASSLHASGRADTQYF,TGCGCCAGCAGCTTGCACGCTAGCGGGAGGGCTGATACGCAGTATTTT
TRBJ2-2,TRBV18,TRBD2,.,CASSTDSGSSTGELFF,TGTGCCAGCTCAACGGATAGCGGGAGTAGCACCGGGGAGCTGTTTTTT
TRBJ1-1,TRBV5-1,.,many,CASSLGEGMAEAFF,TGCGCCAGCAGCTTGGGGGAGGGAATGGCTGAAGCTTTCTTT
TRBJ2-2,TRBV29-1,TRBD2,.,CSAGQAGGLGELFF,TGCAGCGCAGGCCAAGCGGGGGGTTTGGGGGAGCTGTTTTTT
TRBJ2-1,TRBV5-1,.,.,CASREGPSNEQFF,TGCGCCAGCAGGGAGGGCCCTAGCAATGAGCAGTTCTTC
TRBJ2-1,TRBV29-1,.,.,CSGRAGTLHNEQFF,TGCAGCGGCCGGGCCGGGACTTTACACAATGAGCAGTTCTTC
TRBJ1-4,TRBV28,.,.,CASSGREGATNEKLFF,TGTGCCAGCAGTGGGCGGGAGGGAGCAACTAATGAAAAACTGTTTTTT
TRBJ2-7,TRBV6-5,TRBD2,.,CASRGLAGSYEQYF,TGTGCCAGCAGGGGACTAGCGGGATCCTACGAGCAGTACTTC
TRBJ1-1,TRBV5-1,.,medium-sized,CASSFAGTSEAFF,TGCGCCAGCAGCTTCGCCGGGACCTCTGAAGCTTTCTTT
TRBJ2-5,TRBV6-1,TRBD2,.,CASSPGGNQETQYF,TGTGCCAGCAGCCCGGGGGGGAACCAAGAGACCCAGTACTTC
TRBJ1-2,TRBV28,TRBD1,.,CASTGGGRGYTF,TGTGCCAGCACAGGGGGCGGACGTGGCTACACCTTC
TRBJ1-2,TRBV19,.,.,CASRPSEGNYGYTF,TGTGCCAGTAGGCCAAGTGAGGGAAACTATGGCTACACCTTC
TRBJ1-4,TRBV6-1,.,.,CASSDMPTNEKLFF,TGTGCCAGCAGCGACATGCCAACTAATGAAAAACTGTTTTTT
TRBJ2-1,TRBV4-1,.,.,CASSQGPLSAGSYNEQFF,TGCGCCAGCAGCCAAGGTCCGCTTAGCGCGGGCTCCTACAATGAGCAGTTCTTC
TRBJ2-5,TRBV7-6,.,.,CASSPANEETQYF,TGTGCCAGCAGCCCCGCAAATGAAGAGACCCAGTACTTC
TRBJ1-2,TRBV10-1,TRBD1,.,CASSELRTGNGYTF,TGCGCCAGCAGTGAGTTGAGGACAGGGAACGGCTACACCTTC
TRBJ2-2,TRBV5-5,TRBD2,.,CASSTGTSGSTGELFF,TGTGCCAGCAGCACCGGGACTAGCGGGAGCACCGGGGAGCTGTTTTTT
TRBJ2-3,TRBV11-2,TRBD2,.,CASSPSRAGGTDTQYF,TGTGCCAGCAGCCCCAGTCGGGCGGGGGGCACAGATACGCAGTATTTT
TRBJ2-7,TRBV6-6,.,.,CASSPTVYEQYF,TGTGCCAGCAGTCCGACTGTCTACGAGCAGTACTTC
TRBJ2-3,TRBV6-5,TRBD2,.,CASSRAGGPPDTQYF,TGTGCCAGCAGTCGAGCGGGAGGGCCCCCAGATACGCAGTATTTT